This TCR beta chain was observed in a study of T cells in localized non-small cell lung cancer. V shed 0 bases, J shed 8 bases, and the junction held 11 bases outside the gene matches. The CDR3 loop spans 19 amino acids. The germline V gene encodes CDR1 SGHTS and CDR2 YDEGEE. Data came from immunoSEQ multiplex PCR; TCRdb stores just in-frame clones and leaves some out. The sample yields tens of thousands of clones, over 70% seen once. Points on this clone: Its matching antigen is unknown.

Broader study findings: Uninvolved adjacent lung had the highest recorded T cell clonality, with tumor below it. Researchers found a median around 61 of the top 100 tumor clones in adjacent lung.

The sample here was peripheral blood, taken before any cancer treatment. The genes are TRBV5-8 and TRBJ2-1; TRBD2 matches at 16 bases. The TCR sequence derives from a man aged 35 to 70 with stage III squamous cell lung carcinoma. The CDR3 bases are TGTGCCAGCAGCTTGGGTCCGGGACTAGCGGGGGGGCGAGGATATGAGCAGTTCTTC. It is translated as CASSLGPGLAGGRGYEQFF.